One sample yielded the 21 T cell receptor beta chains listed below, sequenced in a study of blood T cell repertoires in COVID-19. The assay was immunoSEQ multiplex PCR, and TCRdb's table has in-frame clones only and misses some. The table includes over 150,000 clones, more than 80% detected once. The sequencing input was peripheral blood. The origin of the receptors is a woman older than 75 with COVID-19, enrolled during active disease.

The V call is TRBV19, the J call TRBJ2-4, with no clear D. Germline-derived CDR1 and CDR2 are LNHDA and SQIVND (reference sequence). The germline V and J ends were trimmed by 4 bases and 0 bases, with 10 bases remaining between them. CDR3 length: 15 residues. The CDR3: CASSNEQSAKNIQYF. CDR3 nucleotides: TGTGCCAGTAGTAATGAACAGTCAGCCAAAAACATTCAGTACTTC.

This CDR3 reads CASKKTGGHGYTF. The CDR3 coding sequence is TGTGCCAGCAAGAAAACAGGGGGTCATGGCTACACCTTC. The chain has TRBV6-5 and TRBJ1-2, with TRBD1 identical over 8 bases. Germline lookup yields CDR1 MNHEY and CDR2 SVGAGI. This CDR3 is 13 amino acids long. The V and J ends lost 7 bases and 6 bases, in that order; junction bases with no gene match: 7.

The CDR3: CASSLELAGAYNEQFF. CDR3 coding DNA: TGTGCCAGCAGCTTAGAACTAGCGGGAGCCTACAATGAGCAGTTCTTC. V gene TRBV21-1 combines with J gene TRBJ2-1; TRBD2, the table's D call, was not compared with the DNA. TRBV21-1 constitutes a pseudogene. The CDR3 sequence is 16 residues long.

The J gene is TRBJ1-2, the V gene TRBV4-3, with 7 nucleotides matching TRBD1. This CDR3 is 15 amino acids long. CDR1 LGHNA and CDR2 YSLEER come from the germline V gene. The trim removed 4 bases at V and 4 bases at J, leaving 9 bases unmatched. Here the CDR3 reads CASSPVGQAPYGYTF. DNA for the CDR3: TGCGCCAGCAGCCCCGTCGGACAGGCCCCCTATGGCTACACCTTC.

The chain links TRBV11-3 to TRBJ1-6; perhaps TRBD1 as D (6 bases). Germline V CDR1 and CDR2: SGHNT, YENEEA. V was clipped by 0 bases and J by 8 bases, with 14 bases between them. The CDR3 is 16 residues long. CDR3 region: CASSLDFPGVHSPLHF. In DNA, the CDR3 is TGTGCCAGCAGCTTAGATTTTCCAGGGGTTCATTCACCCCTCCACTTT.

The V call is TRBV6-2 or TRBV6-3, the J call TRBJ1-5; 9 bases map to TRBD1. The CDR3 runs to 18 residues. CDR1 is MNHEY, CDR2 SVGEGT, per germline. Germline trimming cut 6 bases from V and 0 bases from J; bases unmatched to any gene: 12. CDR3 nucleotide sequence: TGTGCCAGCAGCCTGCATACAGGGGGCGCAGATAGCAATCAGCCCCAGCATTTT. Protein product: CASSLHTGGADSNQPQHF.

A single count supports this clone. The rearrangement links TRBV28 to TRBJ2-1; 8 bases match TRBD1. V trimming: 5 bases; J trimming: 7 bases; junction bases outside the gene matches: 10. Germline V gene lookup returns CDR1 MDHEN and CDR2 SYDVKM. The CDR3 runs to 15 residues. The CDR3 DNA sequence: TGTGCCAGCAGTAACTTCAGGGGGCTGGTGAATGAGCAGTTCTTC. It specifies CASSNFRGLVNEQFF.

The J gene is TRBJ2-7, the V gene TRBV2; D may be TRBD2 (6 bases). In germline, CDR1 is SNHLY, CDR2 FYNNEI. The CDR3 consists of 14 residues. V shed 3 bases and J shed 2 bases, with 11 bases lying between them. The CDR3 nucleotides read TGTGCCAGCAGTGATAGGAGGGCACCCTACGAGCAGTACTTC. It translates to CASSDRRAPYEQYF.

This CDR3 reads CASSQGVHGTPATDTQYF. DNA of the CDR3: TGCGCCAGCAGCCAAGGAGTCCACGGTACGCCCGCCACAGATACGCAGTATTTT. This chain joins TRBV4-3 and TRBJ2-3; D is ambiguous. The CDR3 is made up of 18 amino acids. V was clipped by 1 base and J by 2 bases, with 19 bases between them. Germline V lookup: CDR1 LGHNA, CDR2 YSLEER.

The genes are TRBV12-3 or TRBV12-4 and TRBJ1-1; TRBD1 matches at 7 bases. J was trimmed by 5 bases and V by 5 bases; bases with no gene match: 2. There are 12 residues in the CDR3. The CDR3 region has the DNA TGTGCCAGCAGTCGGACAGGAACTGAAGCTTTCTTT. Translation: CASSRTGTEAFF.

Turning to this clone: The junction does not match germline at one end; this may be a read error. The chain has TRBV3-1 (or the pseudogene TRBV3-2) and TRBJ2-3; D gene unclear. The CDR3 spans 10 residues. From germline, CDR1 is LGHDT and CDR2 YNNKEL (reference sequence). CDR3 in DNA: TGTGCCAGCAGCCAAGATAAGCAGTATTTT. This encodes CASSQDKQYF.

As for this clone: The same CDR3 arises from other DNA sequences in this sample as well. The V and J genes are TRBV5-1 and TRBJ2-3, with D possibly TRBD1 on 5 matching bases. Trimming cost V 2 bases and J 0 bases, with 10 bases left between them. Germline lookup yields CDR1 SGHRS and CDR2 YFSETQ. The CDR3 is 15 amino acids. CDR3 protein: CASSLGQFSTDTQYF. The DNA of the CDR3 is TGCGCCAGCAGCTTAGGACAATTTAGCACAGATACGCAGTATTTT.

The V gene is TRBV18, the J gene TRBJ2-7, with 7 nucleotides matching TRBD2. This CDR3 spans 14 amino acids. V was clipped by 3 bases and J by 4 bases; unmatched bases: 6. Germline loops: CDR1 KGHSH, CDR2 LQKENI. The CDR3 DNA follows: TGTGCCAGCTCACCGGCGGGGGTAGAGTACGAGCAGTACTTC. Protein sequence: CASSPAGVEYEQYF. The whole variable domain, filled in from reference TRBV18 and TRBJ2-7, reads NAGVMQNPRHLVRRRGQEARLRCSPMKGHSHVYWYRQLPEEGLKFMVYLQKENIIDESGMPKERFSAEFPKEGPSILRIQQVVRGDSAAYFCASSPAGVEYEQYFGPGTRLTVT.

V is TRBV19 and J is TRBJ1-5, with 9 bases fitting TRBD1. Looked up from germline, CDR1 is LNHDA and CDR2 is SQIVND (reference sequence). The CDR3 is 16 residues long. Losses at the gene ends were 6 bases for V and 0 bases for J; bases not matched to a gene: 6. For the CDR3, the DNA is TGTGCCAGTAGAACAAGGACAGGGGCTAGCAATCAGCCCCAGCATTTT. It codes for CASRTRTGASNQPQHF.

J is TRBJ1-1 and V is TRBV12-3 or TRBV12-4; the D gene is possibly TRBD1 (5 bases). Trimming shortened V by 5 bases and J by 4 bases, and 11 bases separated the two germline ends. CDR3 length: 13 amino acids. The CDR3 DNA follows: TGTGCCAGCAGTCCCGACGGGGGCACTGAAGCTTTCTTT. Amino acids: CASSPDGGTEAFF.

This chain links TRBV27 with TRBJ1-2; D uncertain. V dropped 4 bases and J dropped 5 bases, with 20 bases sitting between them. Germline CDR1 MNHEY, CDR2 SMNVEV (reference sequence). The CDR3 spans 16 residues. This CDR3 reads CASSSRTGSTLYGYTF. The CDR3 DNA reads as TGTGCCAGCAGTTCCCGGACGGGATCTACCCTTTATGGCTACACCTTC.

This clone was seen a handful of times. The V and J genes are TRBV11-2 and TRBJ2-1, with 10 bases fitting TRBD1. With 5 bases clipped from V and 4 bases from J, the junction kept 5 bases outside the gene matches. Germline-derived CDR1 and CDR2 are SGHAT and FQNNGV. This CDR3 comprises 15 residues. Here the CDR3 reads CASSLDRGRYNEQFF. In nucleotides, the CDR3 is TGTGCCAGCAGCCTCGACAGGGGGCGGTACAATGAGCAGTTCTTC.

This chain uses TRBV7-9 with TRBJ2-2, with unresolved D. The germline V gene encodes CDR1 SEHNR and CDR2 FQNEAQ (reference sequence). Trimming removed 5 bases from V and 6 bases from J, with 13 bases in between. This CDR3 spans 14 amino acids. Written as DNA, the CDR3 is TGTGCCAGCAGCACCGCTCTAGTTGCCGGGGAGCTGTTTTTT. Translation gives CASSTALVAGELFF.

The V and J genes are TRBV6-1 and TRBJ2-4; 10 bases are shared with TRBD1. This CDR3 has 17 residues. Unmatched junction bases numbered 4, after V lost 2 bases and J lost 0 bases. Per the germline V gene, CDR1 is MNHNS and CDR2 is SASEGT. The CDR3 DNA is TGTGCCAGCAGTGAAAGGGGGACAGGGGTAGCCAAAAACATTCAGTACTTC. Its translation is CASSERGTGVAKNIQYF.

V and J are TRBV14 and TRBJ2-7; 9 bases align to TRBD2. Looked up from germline, CDR1 is SGHDN and CDR2 is FVKESK. V lost 4 bases, J lost 4 bases, and 11 bases stayed unmatched. This CDR3 region has 16 residues. CDR3 residues: CASSPSQLAGGYEQYF. CDR3 nucleotides: TGTGCCAGCAGCCCTAGCCAACTAGCGGGTGGATACGAGCAGTACTTC.

The chain links TRBV9 to TRBJ1-2; 7 bases map to TRBD1. Trimming took 4 bases from V and 5 from J; bases not matched to a gene: 11. The CDR3 sequence is 15 residues long. Germline assignment: CDR1 SGDLS and CDR2 YYNGEE. The chain's CDR3 is CASSPDRERLYGYTF. The CDR3 region has the DNA TGTGCCAGCAGCCCTGACAGGGAAAGATTATATGGCTACACCTTC.